The 23 T cell receptor beta chains below were found in one sample sequenced in a study of cytotoxic CD8 clonotypes in ibrutinib-treated CLL (dated by TCRdb to the early 2020s). The library was produced with the immunoSEQ multiplex PCR assay. TCRdb holds this immuneACCESS table with in-frame rearrangements only. Some clones are missing; in checked studies, unresolved V genes explain under half, and the rest has no known cause. The sample data list about 40,000 clones, and about three quarters of these were observed just once. Of the sample, roughly a tenth falls within the top ten clones. Per the publication, the time point label means: progressive disease on ibrutinib. The input for sequencing was PBMCs, taken at disease progression, from a patient treated with ibrutinib. The origin of the receptors is a human donor with chronic lymphocytic leukemia.

About this clone itself: Other DNA sequences from this sample encode an identical CDR3 as well. The genes are TRBV18 and TRBJ1-6; 7 nucleotides line up with TRBD1. The CDR3 has 14 residues. The germline V gene encodes CDR1 KGHSH and CDR2 LQKENI. After removal of 2 bases from V and 7 bases from J, the junction contained 2 bases not matched to a gene. The CDR3 DNA sequence: TGTGCCAGCTCACCAGCAGGGGGGAATTCACCCCTCCACTTT. Protein sequence: CASSPAGGNSPLHF.

The chain combines TRBV4-2 with TRBJ1-1; D may be TRBD1 (5 bases). This CDR3 comprises 19 residues. The V gene's germline CDR1 is LGHNA and CDR2 YNFKEQ. V dropped 3 bases and J dropped 0 bases, with 23 bases sitting between them. The CDR3 spells CASSHTPPGRKKVNTEAFF. CDR3 DNA sequence: TGTGCCAGCAGCCACACGCCACCGGGACGGAAGAAAGTGAACACTGAAGCTTTCTTT.

The CDR3 sequence: CASSLERAGSGELFF. Written as DNA, the CDR3 is TGCGCCAGCAGCTTGGAGAGGGCCGGGAGCGGGGAGCTGTTTTTT. The rearrangement uses TRBV5-1 and TRBJ2-2, with a possible D match to TRBD2 (6 bases). CDR1 SGHRS and CDR2 YFSETQ come from the germline V gene. The CDR3 has 15 amino acids. V was trimmed by 0 bases and J by 7 bases, leaving 13 bases between them.

This chain joins TRBV6-6 and TRBJ1-5; D is unclear. Deletions cut 0 bases from V and 0 bases from J, with 9 bases between. The CDR3 loop spans 16 amino acids. CDR1 is MNHNY and CDR2 is SVGAGI in the germline V gene (reference sequence). CDR3 DNA sequence: TGTGCCAGCAGTTACTCCTTGGGTTATAGCAATCAGCCCCAGCATTTT. It is translated as CASSYSLGYSNQPQHF.

Only one count was recorded for this clone. At one of its ends the junction is not consistent with the germline gene, which may arise from a read error. The V call is TRBV7-7, the J call TRBJ2-2; D gene ambiguous. Germline lookup yields CDR1 SSHAT and CDR2 FNYEAQ (reference sequence). The CDR3 runs to 16 residues. CDR3 protein: CASSSQTRGRPGELFF. Written as DNA, the CDR3 is TGTGCTAGCAGCTCCCAAACAAGAGGACGGCCCGGGGAGCTGTTTTTT.

This chain connects TRBV27 to TRBJ2-4; the match to TRBD2 covers 7 bases. This CDR3 contains 15 residues. The germline gives CDR1 MNHEY, CDR2 SMNVEV (reference sequence). J gave up 1 base and V 10 bases, and 10 bases lay outside the gene matches. CDR3 sequence reads: CATQPWGGAKNIQYF. The DNA of the CDR3 is TGTGCCACCCAGCCATGGGGGGGGGCCAAAAACATTCAGTACTTC.

This chain links TRBV7-2 with TRBJ2-5; D call uncertain. The germline gives CDR1 SGHTA, CDR2 FQGNSA. The CDR3 runs to 13 residues. Between the trimmed V and J ends, which lost 1 base and 13 bases, there was a span of 16 bases. The CDR3 DNA sequence: TGTGCCAGCAGCTTAGGCTCCATTACCTTCCCGTACTTC. Amino acid sequence: CASSLGSITFPYF.

This clone was seen a handful of times. The CDR3 sequence: CASSRNTDTQYF. The DNA for the CDR3 is TGTGCCAGCAGCCGGAACACAGATACGCAGTATTTT. The J gene is TRBJ2-3, the V gene TRBV5-4; D is unresolved. V was pared by 4 bases and J by 2 bases, with 5 bases between. CDR1 is SGHNT, CDR2 YYREEE, per germline (reference sequence). This CDR3 is 12 amino acids long.

The chain recombines TRBV2 with TRBJ2-1; D not resolved. The CDR3 runs to 12 residues. The V end lost 8 bases, the J end lost 6 bases, and 11 bases lay between the germline ends. CDR1 is SNHLY, CDR2 FYNNEI, per germline. Here the CDR3 DNA reads TGTGCCAGCTTCTTAGAAGCCAATGAGCAGTTCTTC. It is translated as CASFLEANEQFF.

This chain joins TRBV19 and TRBJ2-1, with TRBD1 matching over 9 bases. This CDR3 contains 14 residues. With V trimmed by 9 bases and J by 6 bases, 9 bases remained unmatched. Germline V gene sequence: CDR1 LNHDA, CDR2 SQIVND (reference sequence). CDR3 protein: CASRGQGEANEQFF. The CDR3 DNA follows: TGTGCCAGCAGGGGACAGGGTGAGGCCAATGAGCAGTTCTTC.

Of note for this clone: Mismatch with germline at one junction end may stem from a read error. The chain combines TRBV7-7 with TRBJ2-7, with 7 positions matching TRBD2. Germline CDR1 reads SSHAT; CDR2 reads FNYEAQ (reference sequence). CDR3 length: 16 amino acids. The DNA of the CDR3 is TGTGCTAGCAGCCCAGAAGGGAGGGGTACGCGGAACGAGCAGTACTTC. Amino acid sequence: CASSPEGRGTRNEQYF.

This chain links TRBV5-1 with TRBJ2-2, with D perhaps matching TRBD1 (6 bases). The CDR3 length is 15 residues. Germline CDR1 SGHRS, CDR2 YFSETQ. Trimming removed 4 bases from V and 3 bases from J, with 13 bases in between. DNA for the CDR3: TGCGCCAGCAGCATAAACAGGGTCGACACCGGGGAGCTGTTTTTT. This codes for CASSINRVDTGELFF.

This clone was seen just once. This chain joins TRBV5-6 and TRBJ2-7; no firm D call. Germline V gene data show CDR1 as SGHDT and CDR2 as YYEEEE. This CDR3 spans 12 amino acids. V lost 0 bases and J 6 bases, leaving 7 bases between the germline ends. The CDR3 reads CASSLGGFEQYF. The DNA of the CDR3 is TGTGCCAGCAGCTTGGGAGGATTCGAGCAGTACTTC.

V usage is TRBV6-5 and J usage is TRBJ2-7; 7 bases are shared with TRBD1. Germline V gene sequence: CDR1 MNHEY, CDR2 SVGAGI. This CDR3 contains 13 residues. V was pared by 7 bases and J by 2 bases, with 5 bases of the junction left unmatched. CDR3 residues: CASTFTGAYEQYF. CDR3 DNA: TGTGCCAGCACCTTCACAGGGGCCTACGAGCAGTACTTC.

This chain connects TRBV5-1 to TRBJ2-1; TRBD1 or TRBD2 may be the D gene (5 bases each). This CDR3 region has 17 residues. The germline gives CDR1 SGHRS, CDR2 YFSETQ. The V end lost 2 bases, the J end lost 1 base, and 16 bases lay between the germline ends. The CDR3 sequence is CASSLIRGVGSYNEQFF. The CDR3 DNA sequence: TGCGCCAGCAGCTTAATCAGAGGGGTTGGGTCCTACAATGAGCAGTTCTTC.

The chain has TRBV18 and TRBJ2-5; the D is unclear. Germline V gene data show CDR1 as KGHSH and CDR2 as LQKENI. The germline V and J ends were trimmed by 3 bases and 2 bases, with 7 bases remaining between them. The CDR3 spans 13 residues. Here the CDR3 DNA reads TGTGCCAGCTCACCGGACCTTCAAGAGACCCAGTACTTC. It encodes CASSPDLQETQYF.

The rearrangement links TRBV12-5 to TRBJ2-1; TRBD2 agrees at 8 bases. With 0 bases clipped from V and 2 bases from J, the junction kept 6 bases outside the gene matches. The CDR3 runs 17 residues. Germline values: CDR1 LGHNT, CDR2 FRNRAP. The CDR3 DNA is TGTGCTAGTGGTTTGGTAGGGGCGGGAGGACCCTACAATGAGCAGTTCTTC. Its protein is CASGLVGAGGPYNEQFF.

By share, this clone counts as medium-sized (0.01 to 0.1%). The sample has other DNA sequences that encode this CDR3 too. This sequence joins TRBV5-6 and TRBJ1-2, with 7 bases that match TRBD1. Looked up from germline, CDR1 is SGHDT and CDR2 is YYEEEE. Trimming removed 4 bases from V and 4 bases from J; junction bases left unmatched: 16. This CDR3 region has 17 residues. CDR3 nucleotide sequence: TGTGCCAGCAGCACTACCCCTTCCACGGCAGGGGGCTATGGCTACACCTTC. It is translated as CASSTTPSTAGGYGYTF.

The rearrangement links TRBV16 to TRBJ2-3; the match to TRBD1 covers 9 bases. Germline trimming cut 6 bases from V and 6 bases from J; bases unmatched to any gene: 10. The CDR3 extends over 15 amino acids. Germline V gene lookup returns CDR1 KGHSY and CDR2 FQNENV. The CDR3, as DNA: TGTGCCAGCAGAACAGGGGGCCTTAAAGGGGATACGCAGTATTTT. Translated: CASRTGGLKGDTQYF.

For the CDR3, the DNA is TGTGCCAGCAGCCTAGGACAGTTCAATGAGCAGTTCTTC. Translated: CASSLGQFNEQFF. V gene TRBV21-1 combines with J gene TRBJ2-1; the D call TRBD1 from the table was never checked on the DNA. TRBV21-1 is a pseudogene locus. The CDR3 is 13 amino acids.

This clone was seen a handful of times. The chain couples TRBV2 to TRBJ1-2; 7 bases fit TRBD1. This CDR3 is built from 13 residues. The V gene end was trimmed by 10 bases and the J gene end by 2 bases; junction bases not matched to a gene: 7. Germline V gives CDR1 SNHLY, CDR2 FYNNEI. The CDR3 is CATPTGANYGYTF. In DNA form, the CDR3 reads TGTGCCACGCCAACAGGGGCGAACTATGGCTACACCTTC.

This clone was detected only once. The V call is TRBV28, the J call TRBJ2-7, with D possibly being TRBD2 (6 bases). CDR1 is MDHEN and CDR2 is SYDVKM in the germline V gene. This CDR3 is built from 14 residues. Trimming shortened V by 2 bases and J by 2 bases, and 10 bases separated the two germline ends. CDR3 loop: CASSLGGATYEQYF. CDR3 DNA: TGTGCCAGCAGTTTAGGCGGGGCTACCTACGAGCAGTACTTC.

V is TRBV6-6 and J is TRBJ2-7, with 9 bases lining up with TRBD2. Germline V lookup: CDR1 MNHNY, CDR2 SVGAGI (reference sequence). The CDR3 contains 15 residues. With V trimmed by 2 bases and J by 2 bases, 4 bases remained unmatched. The CDR3 DNA reads as TGTGCCAGCAGTTACGGCGCGGGAGGGACCTACGAGCAGTACTTC. Its translation is CASSYGAGGTYEQYF.